This is a list of T cell receptor beta chains from one sample in a study of blood T cell repertoires in COVID-19. TCRdb's table, derived via immunoSEQ multiplex PCR, lists solely in-frame clones and lacks some. The sample has more than 300,000 clones, around 91% seen once. Sequencing was performed on peripheral blood. These receptors originate from a woman in her thirties or forties with COVID-19, enrolled during active disease. Each CDR3 is given with its conserved first and last residue. D genes are given only for firm matches. Clone size is given for some rows only: seen once, a few or many times, or a class if the clone is expanded.

J gene: TRBJ2-7; V gene: TRBV4-3; CDR3 length: 17; clone size: -; D gene: -; CDR3 protein: CASSHQTGTLGGSEQYF; CDR3 DNA: TGCGCCAGCAGCCATCAGACAGGGACCTTAGGGGGGAGCGAGCAGTACTTC
J gene: TRBJ2-1; V gene: TRBV7-9; CDR3 length: 18; clone size: -; D gene: TRBD2; CDR3 protein: CASSQSGRAQSSYNEQFF; CDR3 DNA: TGTGCCAGCAGCCAGAGCGGGAGGGCCCAGAGCTCCTACAATGAGCAGTTCTTC
J gene: TRBJ1-1; V gene: TRBV7-2; CDR3 length: 15; clone size: many; D gene: TRBD1; CDR3 protein: CASSFWGQPEKEAFF; CDR3 DNA: TGTGCCAGCAGCTTCTGGGGACAGCCCGAAAAGGAAGCTTTCTTT
J gene: TRBJ2-1; V gene: TRBV10-2; CDR3 length: 15; clone size: -; D gene: -; CDR3 protein: CASSELVGSYNEQFF; CDR3 DNA: TGCGCCAGCAGTGAGCTAGTGGGCTCCTACAATGAGCAGTTCTTC
J gene: TRBJ2-1; V gene: TRBV30; CDR3 length: 13; clone size: -; D gene: TRBD2; CDR3 protein: CAWDGTSFIEQFF; CDR3 DNA: TGTGCCTGGGACGGGACTAGCTTCATTGAGCAGTTCTTC
J gene: TRBJ2-7; V gene: TRBV28; CDR3 length: 14; clone size: -; D gene: TRBD1; CDR3 protein: CASSSPGQGIEQYF; CDR3 DNA: TGTGCCAGCAGTTCTCCGGGACAGGGAATCGAGCAGTACTTC
J gene: TRBJ1-4; V gene: TRBV19; CDR3 length: 13; clone size: -; D gene: -; CDR3 protein: CASSQTANEKLFF; CDR3 DNA: TGTGCCAGTAGCCAAACGGCTAATGAAAAACTGTTTTTT
J gene: TRBJ2-3; V gene: TRBV19; CDR3 length: 15; clone size: -; D gene: -; CDR3 protein: CASSMLGGSTDTQYF; CDR3 DNA: TGTGCCAGTAGTATGCTGGGGGGTAGCACAGATACGCAGTATTTT
J gene: TRBJ1-2; V gene: TRBV5-1; CDR3 length: 16; clone size: -; D gene: -; CDR3 protein: CASSLPSQGRAGGYTF; CDR3 DNA: TGCGCCAGCAGCTTGCCTTCCCAAGGCAGGGCGGGGGGCTACACCTTC
J gene: TRBJ2-7; V gene: TRBV6-2/TRBV6-3; CDR3 length: 11; clone size: -; D gene: -; CDR3 protein: CASSWLYEQYF; CDR3 DNA: TGTGCCAGCAGTTGGCTCTACGAGCAGTACTTC
J gene: TRBJ1-2; V gene: TRBV2; CDR3 length: 14; clone size: -; D gene: -; CDR3 protein: CASSVEGYTGGYTF; CDR3 DNA: TGTGCCAGCAGTGTAGAAGGTTACACGGGAGGCTACACCTTC
J gene: TRBJ2-7; V gene: TRBV13; CDR3 length: 16; clone size: -; D gene: TRBD2; CDR3 protein: CASSFWARTRIYEQYF; CDR3 DNA: TGTGCCAGCAGCTTTTGGGCGCGGACTAGGATCTACGAGCAGTACTTC
J gene: TRBJ1-2; V gene: TRBV6-2/TRBV6-3; CDR3 length: 14; clone size: -; D gene: TRBD1; CDR3 protein: CASSRDRGMSGYTF; CDR3 DNA: TGTGCCAGCAGTCGGGACAGGGGGATGAGTGGCTACACCTTC
J gene: TRBJ1-5; V gene: TRBV6-2/TRBV6-3; CDR3 length: 14; clone size: -; D gene: TRBD1; CDR3 protein: CASSPGTGFQPQHF; CDR3 DNA: TGTGCCAGCAGTCCCGGGACAGGGTTCCAGCCCCAGCATTTT
J gene: TRBJ2-1; V gene: TRBV4-1; CDR3 length: 15; clone size: -; D gene: -; CDR3 protein: CASRLSWTQDNEQFF; CDR3 DNA: TGCGCCAGCAGATTATCTTGGACACAGGACAATGAGCAGTTCTTC
J gene: TRBJ2-1; V gene: TRBV6-2/TRBV6-3; CDR3 length: 15; clone size: -; D gene: TRBD2; CDR3 protein: CASSLLAGGYNEQFF; CDR3 DNA: TGTGCCAGCAGCCTCCTAGCGGGAGGTTACAATGAGCAGTTCTTC
J gene: TRBJ2-5; V gene: TRBV5-1; CDR3 length: 12; clone size: -; D gene: -; CDR3 protein: CASSLALETQYF; CDR3 DNA: TGCGCCAGCAGCTTGGCCTTAGAGACCCAGTACTTC
J gene: TRBJ1-5; V gene: TRBV4-3; CDR3 length: 16; clone size: once; D gene: -; CDR3 protein: CASSQGGVGSNQPQHF; CDR3 DNA: TGCGCCAGCAGCCAAGGGGGGGTGGGTAGCAATCAGCCCCAGCATTTT
J gene: TRBJ1-2; V gene: TRBV5-1; CDR3 length: 12; clone size: once; D gene: -; CDR3 protein: CASSLAGYGYTF; CDR3 DNA: TGCGCCAGCAGCTTGGCAGGGTATGGCTACACCTTC
J gene: TRBJ2-7; V gene: TRBV5-1; CDR3 length: 15; clone size: -; D gene: TRBD2; CDR3 protein: CASSLGGSTSYEQYF; CDR3 DNA: TGCGCCAGCAGCTTGGGCGGGAGTACGTCCTACGAGCAGTACTTC
J gene: TRBJ2-7; V gene: TRBV21-1; CDR3 length: 12; clone size: -; D gene: -; CDR3 protein: CATKGNSYEQYF; CDR3 DNA: TGTGCCACCAAGGGGAACTCCTACGAGCAGTACTTC
J gene: TRBJ1-1; V gene: TRBV5-1; CDR3 length: 14; clone size: -; D gene: -; CDR3 protein: CASSLIPGKTEAFF; CDR3 DNA: TGCGCCAGCAGCTTGATTCCAGGGAAAACTGAAGCTTTCTTT
J gene: TRBJ2-7; V gene: TRBV7-8; CDR3 length: 15; clone size: -; D gene: TRBD1; CDR3 protein: CASSPTGGDPYEQYF; CDR3 DNA: TGTGCCAGCAGCCCGACAGGGGGCGACCCCTACGAGCAGTACTTC
J gene: TRBJ2-5; V gene: TRBV30; CDR3 length: 13; clone size: -; D gene: -; CDR3 protein: CAWSMGLEETQYF; CDR3 DNA: TGTGCCTGGAGTATGGGACTGGAAGAGACCCAGTACTTC
J gene: TRBJ1-1; V gene: TRBV7-6; CDR3 length: 15; clone size: -; D gene: TRBD1; CDR3 protein: CASSPRKTGETEAFF; CDR3 DNA: TGTGCCAGCAGCCCGAGAAAAACAGGGGAAACTGAAGCTTTCTTT
J gene: TRBJ1-2; V gene: TRBV7-2; CDR3 length: 14; clone size: -; D gene: TRBD1; CDR3 protein: CASSLRDSQGGYTF; CDR3 DNA: TGTGCCAGCAGCTTAAGGGACAGCCAGGGTGGCTACACCTTC
J gene: TRBJ2-5; V gene: TRBV7-2; CDR3 length: 13; clone size: -; D gene: -; CDR3 protein: CASSFQGKETQYF; CDR3 DNA: TGTGCCAGCAGCTTTCAGGGTAAAGAGACCCAGTACTTC
J gene: TRBJ2-1; V gene: TRBV12-5; CDR3 length: 15; clone size: -; D gene: -; CDR3 protein: CASGPPTGTPKEQFF; CDR3 DNA: TGTGCTAGTGGCCCCCCAACCGGGACACCTAAAGAGCAGTTCTTC
J gene: TRBJ2-1; V gene: TRBV7-2; CDR3 length: 14; clone size: -; D gene: -; CDR3 protein: CASTADWGDNEQFF; CDR3 DNA: TGTGCCAGCACCGCTGACTGGGGAGACAATGAGCAGTTCTTC
J gene: TRBJ2-1; V gene: TRBV5-6; CDR3 length: 16; clone size: few; D gene: TRBD2; CDR3 protein: CASSPGTSGLYNEQFF; CDR3 DNA: TGTGCCAGCAGCCCAGGGACTAGCGGGCTGTACAATGAGCAGTTCTTC
J gene: TRBJ1-6; V gene: TRBV27; CDR3 length: 17; clone size: -; D gene: TRBD1; CDR3 protein: CASSPGTGGGWNSPLHF; CDR3 DNA: TGTGCCAGCAGTCCCGGGACAGGGGGTGGTTGGAATTCACCCCTCCACTTT
J gene: TRBJ2-2; V gene: TRBV7-3; CDR3 length: 15; clone size: -; D gene: -; CDR3 protein: CASNLRQAPAGELFF; CDR3 DNA: TGTGCCAGCAACTTACGACAGGCTCCAGCCGGGGAGCTGTTTTTT
J gene: TRBJ2-3; V gene: TRBV4-3; CDR3 length: 17; clone size: -; D gene: TRBD1; CDR3 protein: CASSQEVKQGGTDTQYF; CDR3 DNA: TGCGCCAGCAGCCAAGAGGTTAAACAGGGGGGAACAGATACGCAGTATTTT
J gene: TRBJ2-1; V gene: TRBV27; CDR3 length: 15; clone size: many; D gene: TRBD1; CDR3 protein: CASSQTGAAYNEQFF; CDR3 DNA: TGTGCCAGCAGCCAGACAGGGGCCGCCTACAATGAGCAGTTCTTC
J gene: TRBJ2-2; V gene: TRBV19; CDR3 length: 15; clone size: -; D gene: -; CDR3 protein: CASSSPGQITGELFF; CDR3 DNA: TGTGCCAGTTCCTCTCCCGGACAGATCACCGGGGAGCTGTTTTTT
J gene: TRBJ1-1; V gene: TRBV5-6; CDR3 length: 16; clone size: -; D gene: -; CDR3 protein: CASSLPLGPAAPEAFF; CDR3 DNA: TGTGCCAGCAGCCTCCCCCTTGGGCCAGCAGCCCCCGAGGCTTTCTTT
J gene: TRBJ1-5; V gene: TRBV28; CDR3 length: 16; clone size: -; D gene: TRBD1; CDR3 protein: CASNIRDRGVNQPQHF; CDR3 DNA: TGTGCCAGCAACATCCGGGACAGGGGTGTCAATCAGCCCCAGCATTTT
J gene: TRBJ1-1; V gene: TRBV7-2; CDR3 length: 14; clone size: -; D gene: -; CDR3 protein: CASSLLGSNTEAFF; CDR3 DNA: TGTGCCAGCAGCTTATTGGGCAGTAACACTGAAGCTTTCTTT
J gene: TRBJ1-5; V gene: TRBV2; CDR3 length: 15; clone size: -; D gene: -; CDR3 protein: CASSVRAGDNQPQHF; CDR3 DNA: TGTGCCAGCAGTGTACGAGCAGGGGACAATCAGCCCCAGCATTTT
J gene: TRBJ2-5; V gene: TRBV20-1; CDR3 length: 12; clone size: -; D gene: -; CDR3 protein: CSASQGRETQYF; CDR3 DNA: TGCAGTGCTAGTCAGGGCCGAGAGACCCAGTACTTC
J gene: TRBJ2-3; V gene: TRBV4-1; CDR3 length: 16; clone size: once; D gene: -; CDR3 protein: CASSQDGAGRTDTQYF; CDR3 DNA: TGCGCCAGCAGCCAAGATGGGGCAGGGAGGACAGATACGCAGTATTTT
J gene: TRBJ1-2; V gene: TRBV6-2/TRBV6-3; CDR3 length: 11; clone size: -; D gene: -; CDR3 protein: CASGPGVGYTF; CDR3 DNA: TGTGCCAGCGGCCCCGGGGTTGGCTACACCTTC
J gene: TRBJ2-7; V gene: TRBV5-4; CDR3 length: 14; clone size: -; D gene: -; CDR3 protein: CASSLAVSVDEQYF; CDR3 DNA: TGTGCCAGCAGCTTGGCCGTCTCCGTTGACGAGCAGTACTTC
J gene: TRBJ1-5; V gene: TRBV28; CDR3 length: 14; clone size: -; D gene: -; CDR3 protein: CASTSLDSLSPQHF; CDR3 DNA: TGTGCCAGCACGTCCCTGGACAGTCTGTCGCCCCAGCATTTT
J gene: TRBJ2-7; V gene: TRBV5-4; CDR3 length: 14; clone size: -; D gene: TRBD2; CDR3 protein: CASSLEAGVYEQYF; CDR3 DNA: TGTGCCAGCAGCTTGGAAGCGGGAGTGTACGAGCAGTACTTC
J gene: TRBJ1-4; V gene: TRBV21-1; CDR3 length: 16; clone size: -; D gene: -; CDR3 protein: CASFSPQGWKKLFRAF; CDR3 DNA: TGTGCCAGCTTCTCCCCACAGGGGTGGAAAAAACTGTTTCGAGCCTTT
J gene: TRBJ2-3; V gene: TRBV4-1; CDR3 length: 17; clone size: -; D gene: -; CDR3 protein: CASSQDGWGGPADTQYF; CDR3 DNA: TGCGCCAGCAGCCAAGATGGGTGGGGGGGGCCCGCAGATACGCAGTATTTT
J gene: TRBJ2-7; V gene: TRBV28; CDR3 length: 16; clone size: -; D gene: -; CDR3 protein: CASRGTGTHGVEGQYF; CDR3 DNA: TGTGCCAGCAGGGGAACCGGGACACATGGGGTCGAGGGGCAGTACTTC